The present entry profiles one T cell receptor beta chain with its context. MiXCR was run by TCRdb on the RT-PCR reads, yielding one entry per CDR3 protein. The table lists more than 600,000 distinct CDR3 sequences, approximately 15% of them singletons, with roughly 3.9% in the top ten. V dropped 0 bases and J dropped 5; count of bases not matched to a gene: 6. This CDR3 is built from 16 residues. Germline loops: CDR1 SGHRS, CDR2 YFSETQ. The sequencing input was memory CD4+ T cells from blood. This TCR derives from a female donor in good health, serving as a healthy control. The V gene is TRBV5-1, the J gene TRBJ2-2, with 8 bases fitting TRBD2. The CDR3 protein is CASSLVAGGRTGELFF. The CDR3 DNA sequence: TGCGCCAGCAGCTTGGTGGCGGGGGGCCGTACCGGGGAGCTGTTTTTT.